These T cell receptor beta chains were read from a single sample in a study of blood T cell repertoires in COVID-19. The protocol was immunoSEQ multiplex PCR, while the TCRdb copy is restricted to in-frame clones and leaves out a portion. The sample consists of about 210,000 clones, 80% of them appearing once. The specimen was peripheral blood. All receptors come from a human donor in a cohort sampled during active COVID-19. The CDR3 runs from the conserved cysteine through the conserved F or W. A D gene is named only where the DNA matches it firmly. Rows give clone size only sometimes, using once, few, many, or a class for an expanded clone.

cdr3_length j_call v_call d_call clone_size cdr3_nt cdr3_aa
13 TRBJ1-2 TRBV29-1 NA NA TGCAGCGTTGAAGGGGGGCCCCTCAGGGGCTACACCTTC CSVEGGPLRGYTF
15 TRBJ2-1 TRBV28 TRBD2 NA TGTGCCAGCAACACCGGGACTAGCGGGAGTTATGAGCAGTTCTTC CASNTGTSGSYEQFF
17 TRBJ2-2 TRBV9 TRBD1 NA TGTGCCAGCAGCGCCAGAGAGGACAGGACTTACACCGGGGAGCTGTTTTTT CASSAREDRTYTGELFF
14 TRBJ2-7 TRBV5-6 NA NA TGTGCCAGCACCGAAACGGGGGTTGCCTACGAGCAGTACTTC CASTETGVAYEQYF
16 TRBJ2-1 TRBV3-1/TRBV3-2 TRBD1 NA TGTGCCAGCAGCCCCTCGGGGACAGGGGGTCGCAATGAGCAGTTCTTC CASSPSGTGGRNEQFF
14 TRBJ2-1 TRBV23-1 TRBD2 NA TGCGCCAGCAACGGGCGGGAGGGCCGGAATGAGCAGTTCTTC CASNGREGRNEQFF
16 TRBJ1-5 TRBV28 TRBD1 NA TGTGCCAGCAGTCTCCCGGGACAGCTTAGCAATCAGCCCCAGCATTTT CASSLPGQLSNQPQHF
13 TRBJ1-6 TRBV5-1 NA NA TGCGCCAGCAGCTCGGGGGGGGATTCACCCCTCCACTTT CASSSGGDSPLHF
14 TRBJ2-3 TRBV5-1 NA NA TGCGCCAGCAGCTTGCTACCTAGGACAGATACGCAGTATTTT CASSLLPRTDTQYF
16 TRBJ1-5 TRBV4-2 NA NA TGTGCCAGCAGCCAAGACACATCCGGGAGCAATCAGCCCCAGCATTTT CASSQDTSGSNQPQHF
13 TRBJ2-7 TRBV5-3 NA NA TGTGCCATGCCGGGGAGCGGATTCTACGAGCAGTACTTC CAMPGSGFYEQYF
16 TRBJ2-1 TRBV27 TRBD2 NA TGTGCCAGCAGTTACACCGGGCTAGCGGGTTTCCATGAGCAGTTCTTC CASSYTGLAGFHEQFF
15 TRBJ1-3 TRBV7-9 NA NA TGTGCCAGCAGCTTACAGGGATTCTCAGGAAACACCATATATTTT CASSLQGFSGNTIYF
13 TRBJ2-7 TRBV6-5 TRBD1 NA TGTGCCAGCAGAGTACAGGGGCTCGACGAGCAGTACTTC CASRVQGLDEQYF
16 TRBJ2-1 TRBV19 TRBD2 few TGTGCCAGTAGCCTAGAGCGGGGGGTCGACTACAATGAGCAGTTCTTC CASSLERGVDYNEQFF
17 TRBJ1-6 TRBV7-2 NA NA TGTGCCAGCAGCTTATCATCAGTTTTCTCCTATAATTCACCCCTCCACTTT CASSLSSVFSYNSPLHF
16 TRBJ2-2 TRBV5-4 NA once TGTGCCAGCAGCTTGGATGCAGGGGCAAACACCGGGGAGCTGTTTTTT CASSLDAGANTGELFF
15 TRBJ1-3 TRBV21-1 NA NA TGTGCCAGCAGCAGAGTGACAGGGCCCGGAAACACCATATATTTT CASSRVTGPGNTIYF
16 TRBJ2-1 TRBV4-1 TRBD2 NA TGCGCCAGCAGCACCCGGACTAGCGGAACCTACAATGAGCAGTTCTTC CASSTRTSGTYNEQFF
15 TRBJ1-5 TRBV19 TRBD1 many TGTGCCAGTAGTAAGGACAGGGAGCGGGATCAGCCCCAGCATTTT CASSKDRERDQPQHF
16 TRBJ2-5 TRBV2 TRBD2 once TGTGCCAGCAGTCCCACCCGACTAGCGGGTGGGGAGACCCAGTACTTC CASSPTRLAGGETQYF
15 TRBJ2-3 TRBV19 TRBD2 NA TGTGCCAGTAAACAGGAGGGAGGGCCTGTAGATACGCAGTATTTT CASKQEGGPVDTQYF
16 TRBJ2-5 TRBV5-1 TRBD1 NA TGCGCCAGCAGCCCCACCGGGACAGGGGGCTACGAGACCCAGTACTTC CASSPTGTGGYETQYF
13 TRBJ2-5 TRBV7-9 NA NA TGTGCCAGCAGCTTCGGGAGCCCCGAGACCCAGTACTTC CASSFGSPETQYF
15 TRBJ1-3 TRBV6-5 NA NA TGTGCCAGCAGTCGTGACAGCAACTCTGGAAACACCATATATTTT CASSRDSNSGNTIYF
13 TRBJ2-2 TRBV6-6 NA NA TGTGCCAGCAGTTACTCAGCGGAAAGGGAGCTGTTTTTT CASSYSAERELFF
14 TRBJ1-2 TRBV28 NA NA TGTGCCACCCTTGGGGGCCCGAGAGCCAATGGCTACACCTTC CATLGGPRANGYTF
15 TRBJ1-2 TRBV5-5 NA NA TGTGCCAGCAGCTCTTCCACGAGGGGAGGCTATGGCTACACCTTC CASSSSTRGGYGYTF
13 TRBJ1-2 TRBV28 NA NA TGTGCCAGCAGCTCCGACAGGCCCTCCGTCTACACCTTC CASSSDRPSVYTF
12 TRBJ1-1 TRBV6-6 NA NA TGTGCCACCTCCGCCTCGGGGACTGAAGCTTTCTTT CATSASGTEAFF
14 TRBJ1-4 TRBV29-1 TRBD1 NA TGCAGCGTTGAAACCGGGACAGGGGATGAAAAACTGTTTTTT CSVETGTGDEKLFF
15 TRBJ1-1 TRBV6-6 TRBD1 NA TGTGCCAGCAGTCCTCAGGGGGCGCAGGACACTGAAGCTTTCTTT CASSPQGAQDTEAFF
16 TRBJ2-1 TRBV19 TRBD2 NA TGTGCCAGTAGTAGCTATGTAGCGGGGGGGCCGAGGGAGCAGTTCTTC CASSSYVAGGPREQFF
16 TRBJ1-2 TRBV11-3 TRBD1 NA TGTGCCAGCAGGGGGACAGGGGAGGTTCTGGACTATGGCTACACCTTC CASRGTGEVLDYGYTF
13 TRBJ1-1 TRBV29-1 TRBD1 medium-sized TGCAGCGCCGCAGGGGGACAGGGGAGTGAAGCTTTCTTT CSAAGGQGSEAFF
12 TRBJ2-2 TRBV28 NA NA TGTGCCAGCAGTAAGCGGTATCGGGAGCTGTTTTTT CASSKRYRELFF
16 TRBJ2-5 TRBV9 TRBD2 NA TGTGCCAGCAGCGTAGGGCTAGCGGGGTGGCAAGAGACCCAGTACTTC CASSVGLAGWQETQYF
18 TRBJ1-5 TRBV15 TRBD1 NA TGTGCCACCAGCAGACCCTTGTCCAGGGGGGAAACAAATCAGCCCCAGCATTTT CATSRPLSRGETNQPQHF
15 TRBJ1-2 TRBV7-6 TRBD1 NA TGTGCCAGCAGCCCGACCGGGATACAGGGGAGCGGCTACACCTTC CASSPTGIQGSGYTF
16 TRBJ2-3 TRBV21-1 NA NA TGTGCCAGCAGCAAAGAGGGCGGGAGTGTGAAAGATACGCAGTATTTT CASSKEGGSVKDTQYF
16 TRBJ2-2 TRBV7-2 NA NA TGTGCCAGCAGCTTAGGGAATAGCGGCGGCACCGGGGAGCTGTTTTTT CASSLGNSGGTGELFF
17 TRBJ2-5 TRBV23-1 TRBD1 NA TGCGCCAGCAGTCAGACTCCCCGGACAGGGGTGAGAGAGACCCAGTACTTC CASSQTPRTGVRETQYF
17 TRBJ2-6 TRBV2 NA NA TGTGCCAGCAGTGAAGGTCGCGGAACCTCTGGGGCCAACGTCCTGACTTTC CASSEGRGTSGANVLTF
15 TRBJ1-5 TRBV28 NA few TGTGCCAGCAGTTCGGTCTCCCGGGGCAATCAGCCCCAGCATTTT CASSSVSRGNQPQHF
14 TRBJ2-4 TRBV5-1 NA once TGCGCCTCATCACCCGCGGTGTCCAAAAACATTCAGTACTTC CASSPAVSKNIQYF
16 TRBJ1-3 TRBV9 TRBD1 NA TGTGCCAGCAGCACCCGGACAGGGGAAACTGGAAACACCATATATTTT CASSTRTGETGNTIYF
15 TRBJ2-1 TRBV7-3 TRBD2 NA TGTGCCAGCAGCTTAAATTGGGGACTAGTCAATGAGCAGTTCTTC CASSLNWGLVNEQFF
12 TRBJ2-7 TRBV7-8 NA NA TGTGCCAGCAGCTTCTCCCCCTACGAGCAGTACTTC CASSFSPYEQYF
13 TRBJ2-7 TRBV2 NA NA TGTGCCAGCGGCCGGGACTTCTCCTACGAGCAGTACTTC CASGRDFSYEQYF
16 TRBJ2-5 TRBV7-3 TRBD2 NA TGTGCCAGCAGTTCTGGACTAGCGGGGGTCCAAGAGACCCAGTACTTC CASSSGLAGVQETQYF
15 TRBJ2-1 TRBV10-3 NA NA TGTGCCATCAGTGTAGGCCCTAGGGGGTACAATGAGCAGTTCTTC CAISVGPRGYNEQFF
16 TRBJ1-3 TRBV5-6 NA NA TGTGCCAGCAGCTGGGGTCCCAGGGACACTGGAAACACCATATATTTT CASSWGPRDTGNTIYF
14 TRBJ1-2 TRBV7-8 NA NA TGTGCCAGCAGCTTAAAAAGGGCGGGCTATGGCTACACCTTC CASSLKRAGYGYTF
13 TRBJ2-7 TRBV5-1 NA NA TGCGCCAGCAGCCGGGACATCTCCTACGAGCAGTACTTC CASSRDISYEQYF
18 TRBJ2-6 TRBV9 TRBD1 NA TGTGCCAGCAGCCTGGAAGGACAGGGGTTCTCTGGGGCCAACGTCCTGACTTTC CASSLEGQGFSGANVLTF
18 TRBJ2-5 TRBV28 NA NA TGTGCCAGCAAGTCTCACCCCCCCGGGGACAAATTTCAAGAGACCCAGTACTTC CASKSHPPGDKFQETQYF
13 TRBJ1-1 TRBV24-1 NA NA TGTGCCACCAGTGAGAGCATGAACACTGAAGCTTTCTTT CATSESMNTEAFF
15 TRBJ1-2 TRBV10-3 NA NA TGTGCCATCAGTGAGTCGTCCTGGGGGGACTATGGCTACACCTTC CAISESSWGDYGYTF
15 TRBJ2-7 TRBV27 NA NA TGTGCCAGCCCCCCCGTGGGCCCTTCCCACTACGAGCAGTACTTC CASPPVGPSHYEQYF